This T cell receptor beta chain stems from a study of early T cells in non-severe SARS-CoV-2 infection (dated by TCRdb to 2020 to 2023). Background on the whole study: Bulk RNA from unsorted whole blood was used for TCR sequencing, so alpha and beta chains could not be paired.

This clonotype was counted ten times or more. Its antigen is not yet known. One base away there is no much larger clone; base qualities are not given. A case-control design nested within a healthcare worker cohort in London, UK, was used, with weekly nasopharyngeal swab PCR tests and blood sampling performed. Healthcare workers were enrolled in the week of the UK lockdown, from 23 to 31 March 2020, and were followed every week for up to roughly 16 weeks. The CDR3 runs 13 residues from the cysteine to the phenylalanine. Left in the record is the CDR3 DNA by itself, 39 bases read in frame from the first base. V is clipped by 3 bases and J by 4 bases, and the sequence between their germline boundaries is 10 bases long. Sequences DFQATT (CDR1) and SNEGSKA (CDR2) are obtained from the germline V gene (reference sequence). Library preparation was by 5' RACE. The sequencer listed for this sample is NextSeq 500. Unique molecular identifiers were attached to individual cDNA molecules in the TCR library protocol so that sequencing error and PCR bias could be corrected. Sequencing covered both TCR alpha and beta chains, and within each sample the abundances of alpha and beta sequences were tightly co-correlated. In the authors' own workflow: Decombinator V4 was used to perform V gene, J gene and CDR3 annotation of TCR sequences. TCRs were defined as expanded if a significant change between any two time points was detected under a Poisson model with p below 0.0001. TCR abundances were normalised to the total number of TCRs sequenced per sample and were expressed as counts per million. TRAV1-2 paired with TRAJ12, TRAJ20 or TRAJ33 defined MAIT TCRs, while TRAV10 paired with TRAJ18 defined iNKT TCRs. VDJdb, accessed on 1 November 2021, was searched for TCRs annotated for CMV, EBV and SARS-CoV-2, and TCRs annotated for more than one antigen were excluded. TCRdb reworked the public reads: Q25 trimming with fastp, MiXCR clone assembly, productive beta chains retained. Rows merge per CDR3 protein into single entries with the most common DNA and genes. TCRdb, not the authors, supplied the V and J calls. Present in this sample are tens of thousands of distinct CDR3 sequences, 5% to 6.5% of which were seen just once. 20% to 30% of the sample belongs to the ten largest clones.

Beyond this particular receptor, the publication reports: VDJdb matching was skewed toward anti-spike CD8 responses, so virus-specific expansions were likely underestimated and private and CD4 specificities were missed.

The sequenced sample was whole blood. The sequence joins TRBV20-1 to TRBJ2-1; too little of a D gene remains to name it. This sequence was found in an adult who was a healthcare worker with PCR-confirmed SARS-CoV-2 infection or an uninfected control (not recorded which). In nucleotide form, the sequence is TGCAGTGCTAGCCCCCTAGGGTACAATGAGCAGTTCTTC. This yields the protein CSASPLGYNEQFF.